This T cell receptor (beta chain) was captured in a study of control samples from healthy donors and cancer patients. The germline V gene encodes CDR1 KGHSH and CDR2 LQKENI. The CDR3 spans 14 residues. Trimming took off 5 bases at V and 6 bases at J, with 15 bases between the two ends. Generated by immunoSEQ multiplex PCR, the TCRdb table keeps only in-frame clones and is missing some. The sample records about 59,000 clones, approximately 87% being singletons. The clonotype originates from a woman aged 60-75 years with lung cancer. Sequenced sample: PBMCs. The rearrangement links TRBV18 to TRBJ2-3; weak D call: TRBD2 (6 bases). CDR3 loop: CASSVGIGGDTQYF. The CDR3 coding sequence is TGTGCCAGCTCAGTTGGGATCGGAGGGGATACGCAGTATTTT.